This T cell receptor beta chain was sequenced for a study of Graves' ophthalmopathy and Graves' hyperthyroidism. None of the included patients had other autoimmune diseases, uncontrolled infections, pregnancy or lactation, as these led to exclusion. Researchers took RNA transcripts and amplified TCR beta CDR3 regions from them. An initial RT-PCR round employing HTBI primers preceded a second-round multiplex PCR. TCRdb ran MiXCR on the multiplex PCR reads and lists one entry per CDR3 protein. The data contain a few hundred thousand distinct CDR3 sequences, 20% to 25% of them singletons. The length of the CDR3 is 13 residues. The germline gives CDR1 MGHRA, CDR2 YSYEKL. Trimming pared 1 base from V and 3 bases from J, leaving 7 bases between.

The TCR sequence derives from a woman between 18 and 29 years old with stable Graves' hyperthyroidism. Specimen: peripheral blood. The rearrangement uses TRBV4-1 and TRBJ2-7; D is unclear. CDR3 DNA sequence: TGCGCCAGCAGCCAAGTGGACGGCTACGAGCAGTACTTC. Translating it yields CASSQVDGYEQYF.